The 32 T cell receptor beta chains given below trace back to one sample, sequenced in a study of T cell responses to AZD1222 COVID-19 vaccine. Data came from immunoSEQ multiplex PCR; TCRdb stores just in-frame clones and leaves some out. The repertoire holds around 140,000 clones, with 80% to 90% as singletons. This specimen consisted of peripheral blood, obtained on day 0 of AZD1222 vaccination. These receptors were taken from an adult in good health.

Points on this clone: The same CDR3 also results from other DNA sequences found in this sample. The chain carries TRBV18 and TRBJ1-1, with D perhaps matching TRBD1 (6 bases). Trimming shortened V by 2 bases and J by 2 bases, and 6 bases separated the two germline ends. The CDR3 is 13 amino acids. The germline gives CDR1 KGHSH, CDR2 LQKENI. The CDR3 here is CASSPGGNTEAFF. CDR3 DNA: TGTGCCAGCTCACCAGGGGGCAACACTGAAGCTTTCTTT. Variable domain in full (rest from reference TRBV18 and TRBJ1-1): NAGVMQNPRHLVRRRGQEARLRCSPMKGHSHVYWYRQLPEEGLKFMVYLQKENIIDESGMPKERFSAEFPKEGPSILRIQQVVRGDSAAYFCASSPGGNTEAFFGQGTRLTVV.

A remark on this clone: Other DNA sequences of this sample code for an identical CDR3. This chain links TRBV11-2 with TRBJ2-5; 9 bases map to TRBD1. After removal of 5 bases from V and 5 bases from J, the junction contained 3 bases not matched to a gene. This CDR3 spans 13 amino acids. CDR1 and CDR2 (germline): SGHAT, FQNNGV. CDR3 in DNA: TGTGCCAGCAGCCGAGACAGGGGGGAGACCCAGTACTTC. Translating gives CASSRDRGETQYF.

This rearrangement joins TRBV7-2 to TRBJ2-7; 7 bases agree with TRBD1. Germline V gives CDR1 SGHTA, CDR2 FQGNSA. The V and J ends lost 5 bases and 7 bases, in that order; junction bases with no gene match: 8. CDR3 length: 13 residues. The CDR3 sequence is CASSHKGAREQYF. For the CDR3, the DNA is TGTGCCAGCAGCCACAAGGGGGCGCGGGAGCAGTACTTC.

This clone came up once. This sequence joins TRBV7-6 and TRBJ1-6, with 9 nucleotides matching TRBD1. V gave up 4 bases and J gave up 6 bases; unmatched junction bases: 4. CDR1 and CDR2 from the germline V gene are SGHVS and FNYEAQ. The CDR3 length is 15 residues. CDR3: CASSYGTGSNSPLHF. Here the CDR3 DNA reads TGTGCCAGCAGCTACGGGACAGGGAGTAATTCACCCCTCCACTTT.

The chain employs TRBV19 and TRBJ1-2; the D is unclear. Trimming stripped 6 bases from V and 12 bases from J, with 20 bases between. This CDR3 region has 13 residues. CDR1 is LNHDA and CDR2 is SQIVND in the germline V gene (reference sequence). CDR3 nucleotides: TGTGCCAGTAGGGGATCAACCATACACGGGGACACCTTC. The encoded protein is CASRGSTIHGDTF.

The CDR3 sequence is CASRPGGRTEAFF. In DNA, the CDR3 is TGTGCCAGCAGACCAGGGGGAAGAACTGAAGCTTTCTTT. The V call is TRBV6-5, the J call TRBJ1-1, with 7 bases that match TRBD1. This CDR3 spans 13 amino acids. In germline, CDR1 is MNHEY, CDR2 SVGAGI. J gave up 5 bases and V 6 bases, and 6 bases lay outside the gene matches.

This chain uses TRBV7-6 with TRBJ1-4, with D possibly matching TRBD1 (5 bases). Germline V lookup: CDR1 SGHVS, CDR2 FNYEAQ. The V gene lost 5 bases and the J gene lost 5 bases, with 18 bases spanning the gap. The CDR3 covers 16 residues. The CDR3 is CASSTRGDGKNEKLFF. CDR3 sequence (DNA): TGTGCCAGCAGCACCCGAGGGGACGGGAAAAATGAAAAACTGTTTTTT.

V usage is TRBV7-8 and J usage is TRBJ2-7; no clear D. Per germline, CDR1 SGHVS and CDR2 FQNEAQ. The length of the CDR3 is 14 residues. Trimming removed 5 bases at V and 2 bases at J, with 13 bases between. The CDR3 here is CASSGRGGPYEQYF. The DNA for the CDR3 is TGTGCCAGCAGCGGACGAGGCGGTCCCTACGAGCAGTACTTC.

The chain uses TRBV19 and TRBJ2-7; 9 bases map to TRBD1. Losses at the gene ends were 10 bases for V and 3 bases for J; bases not matched to a gene: 13. The CDR3 length is 15 residues. Germline CDR1 is LNHDA and CDR2 is SQIVND (reference sequence). In nucleotides, the CDR3 is TGTGCCACCCAAGCCGGGACAGGGACCGGCTACGAGCAGTACTTC. It yields the protein CATQAGTGTGYEQYF.

V gene TRBV9 combines with J gene TRBJ1-2; D perhaps matches TRBD1 (6 bases). This CDR3 is built from 16 residues. CDR1 is SGDLS, CDR2 YYNGEE, per germline. Trimming left V 3 bases short and J 4 bases short, with 19 bases between. CDR3 sequence (DNA): TGTGCCAGCAGCGGGAACGGGACAAGGGGGTCCTATGGCTACACCTTC. This sequence encodes CASSGNGTRGSYGYTF. The full variable domain, rest sourced from reference TRBV9 and TRBJ1-2, is DSGVTQTPKHLITATGQRVTLRCSPRSGDLSVYWYQQSLDQGLQFLIQYYNGEERAKGNILERFSAQQFPDLHSELNLSSLELGDSALYFCASSGNGTRGSYGYTFGSGTRLTVV.

The V gene is TRBV9, the J gene TRBJ2-2, with 12 bases matching TRBD2. The V and J ends lost 3 bases and 6 bases, in that order; junction bases with no gene match: 6. The CDR3 length is 16 residues. The germline CDR1 and CDR2 sequences are SGDLS and YYNGEE. The DNA of the CDR3 is TGTGCCAGCAGCGGACGGACTAGCGGGACCCCCGGGGAGCTGTTTTTT. Protein: CASSGRTSGTPGELFF.

CDR3 amino acids: CASSGARGLDGYTF. The CDR3 DNA reads as TGTGCCAGCAGTGGCGCCAGGGGGCTGGATGGCTACACCTTC. The V gene is TRBV2, the J gene TRBJ1-2, with 8 positions matching TRBD1. The CDR3 loop spans 14 amino acids. The J segment lost 6 bases and the V segment lost 4 bases, leaving 7 bases of the junction unmatched. The germline gives CDR1 SNHLY, CDR2 FYNNEI. Full variable domain (rest looked up from reference TRBV2 and TRBJ1-2): EPEVTQTPSHQVTQMGQEVILRCVPISNHLYFYWYRQILGQKVEFLVSFYNNEISEKSEIFDDQFSVERPDGSNFTLKIRSTKLEDSAMYFCASSGARGLDGYTFGSGTRLTVV.

The chain combines TRBV2 with TRBJ2-7, with TRBD2 matching over 11 bases. V was pared by 6 bases and J by 2 bases, with 3 bases of the junction left unmatched. Germline lookup yields CDR1 SNHLY and CDR2 FYNNEI. This CDR3 is built from 14 residues. The CDR3 protein is CASRGGLAAYEQYF. The CDR3 nucleotides are TGTGCCAGCAGAGGGGGACTAGCGGCCTACGAGCAGTACTTC.

This chain links TRBV18 with TRBJ2-7; D unclear. The CDR3 spans 13 residues. Trimming cost V 1 base and J 3 bases, with 7 bases left between them. Per the germline V gene, CDR1 is KGHSH and CDR2 is LQKENI. CDR3 coding DNA: TGTGCCAGCTCACCACTAGACATCTACGAGCAGTACTTC. Protein: CASSPLDIYEQYF. Full variable domain (outside the CDR3, taken from reference TRBV18 and TRBJ2-7): NAGVMQNPRHLVRRRGQEARLRCSPMKGHSHVYWYRQLPEEGLKFMVYLQKENIIDESGMPKERFSAEFPKEGPSILRIQQVVRGDSAAYFCASSPLDIYEQYFGPGTRLTVT.

The chain carries TRBV3-1 (or the pseudogene TRBV3-2) and TRBJ1-1; a possible D gene is TRBD1 (6 bases). This CDR3 contains 13 residues. From germline, CDR1 is LGHDT and CDR2 YNNKEL (reference sequence). Trimming left V 4 bases short and J 3 bases short, with 9 bases between. The CDR3 DNA sequence: TGTGCCAGCAGCCTAACAGGGTACACTGAAGCTTTCTTT. Its protein product is CASSLTGYTEAFF.

This chain connects TRBV15 to TRBJ1-1; D not resolved. Germline V gene data show CDR1 as LNHNV and CDR2 as YYDKDF (reference sequence). Trimming cost V 5 bases and J 1 base, with 5 bases left between them. The CDR3 is 12 amino acids. The CDR3 DNA reads as TGTGCCACCAGCCGGACGAACACTGAAGCTTTCTTT. Its translation is CATSRTNTEAFF.

The chain is built from TRBV28 and TRBJ1-3; D is uncertain. Trimming shortened V by 2 bases and J by 2 bases, and 10 bases separated the two germline ends. The CDR3 contains 15 residues. From germline, CDR1 is MDHEN and CDR2 SYDVKM. In DNA form, the CDR3 reads TGTGCCAGCAGTTTAGCAGGACTTACTGGAAACACCATATATTTT. It translates to CASSLAGLTGNTIYF.

The chain links TRBV7-9 to TRBJ1-1; TRBD1 aligns across 9 bases. The V gene's germline CDR1 is SEHNR and CDR2 FQNEAQ (reference sequence). The CDR3 covers 16 residues. With V trimmed by 1 base and J by 3 bases, 6 bases remained unmatched. This CDR3 is CASSLGDRDSDTEAFF. The CDR3 region has the DNA TGTGCCAGCAGCTTAGGGGACAGGGACTCGGACACTGAAGCTTTCTTT.

A single count supports this clone. The V gene is TRBV28, the J gene TRBJ2-7; 10 nucleotides match TRBD2. V gave up 3 bases and J gave up 0 bases; unmatched junction bases: 11. The CDR3 has 18 amino acids. From germline, CDR1 is MDHEN and CDR2 SYDVKM. This CDR3 reads CASSFNLAGENLSYEQYF. The CDR3 DNA reads as TGTGCCAGCAGTTTTAATCTAGCGGGAGAGAATCTCTCCTACGAGCAGTACTTC.

The chain recombines TRBV7-9 with TRBJ1-4; D unresolved. CDR1 and CDR2 (germline): SEHNR, FQNEAQ (reference sequence). The CDR3 length is 11 residues. Trimming left V 7 bases short and J 7 bases short, with 7 bases between. CDR3 loop: CASNRGEKLFF. For the CDR3, the DNA is TGTGCCAGCAACCGGGGTGAAAAACTGTTTTTT. Drawing the rest from reference TRBV7-9 and TRBJ1-4, the complete variable domain is DTGVSQNPRHKITKRGQNVTFRCDPISEHNRLYWYRQTLGQGPEFLTYFQNEAQLEKSRLLSDRFSAERPKGSFSTLEIQRTEQGDSAMYLCASNRGEKLFFGSGTQLSVL.

Here the CDR3 reads CASTLRGMNTEAFF. The CDR3, as DNA: TGTGCCAGCACCCTCCGAGGCATGAACACTGAAGCTTTCTTT. The chain carries TRBV6-6 and TRBJ1-1; D remains ambiguous. V shed 7 bases and J shed 0 bases, with 12 bases lying between them. Germline V gene sequence: CDR1 MNHNY, CDR2 SVGAGI (reference sequence). The CDR3 runs 14 residues.

This rearrangement joins TRBV7-6 to TRBJ1-5; TRBD1 matches at 7 bases. CDR1 and CDR2 from the germline V gene are SGHVS and FNYEAQ. The CDR3 has 16 residues. Germline trimming cut 5 bases from V and 0 bases from J; bases unmatched to any gene: 7. The CDR3 nucleotides are TGTGCCAGCAGCCCTCAGACAGGGCCTAGCAATCAGCCCCAGCATTTT. This sequence encodes CASSPQTGPSNQPQHF.

Comments on this clone: Other DNA variants within this sample encode the same CDR3. J is TRBJ2-7 and V is TRBV6-5, with 8 nucleotides matching TRBD1. V lost 3 bases, J lost 5 bases, and 3 bases stayed unmatched. CDR1 and CDR2 (germline): MNHEY, SVGAGI. This CDR3 comprises 13 residues. This CDR3 reads CASSYDRGNEQYF. The CDR3 region has the DNA TGTGCCAGCAGTTATGACAGGGGCAACGAGCAGTACTTC.

The chain employs TRBV27 and TRBJ2-7, with 9 positions matching TRBD2. The germline V gene has CDR1 MNHEY and CDR2 SMNVEV (reference sequence). Trimming cost V 5 bases and J 2 bases; bases outside gene matches: 10. The CDR3 totals 16 residues. The CDR3 is CASSVSSGGPTYEQYF. The CDR3 DNA reads TGTGCCAGCAGTGTCTCCAGCGGGGGGCCGACCTACGAGCAGTACTTC.

V gene TRBV6-1 combines with J gene TRBJ1-5; TRBD1 is a possible D gene (5 bases). Per the germline V gene, CDR1 is MNHNS and CDR2 is SASEGT. V dropped 2 bases and J dropped 4 bases, with 6 bases sitting between them. The CDR3 runs 13 residues. The CDR3 sequence is CASSERGNQPQHF. The CDR3 region has the DNA TGTGCCAGCAGTGAACGGGGGAATCAGCCCCAGCATTTT.

The chain employs TRBV7-9 and TRBJ1-2; D unresolved. The CDR3 sequence is 14 residues long. Per germline, CDR1 SEHNR and CDR2 FQNEAQ (reference sequence). Between the trimmed V and J ends, which lost 4 bases and 7 bases, there was a span of 16 bases. Here the CDR3 reads CASSSGTFLSGYTF. CDR3 sequence (DNA): TGTGCCAGCAGCTCTGGCACGTTTCTGAGTGGCTACACCTTC. The complete variable domain, with remaining parts taken from reference TRBV7-9 and TRBJ1-2, reads DTGVSQNPRHKITKRGQNVTFRCDPISEHNRLYWYRQTLGQGPEFLTYFQNEAQLEKSRLLSDRFSAERPKGSFSTLEIQRTEQGDSAMYLCASSSGTFLSGYTFGSGTRLTVV.

The CDR3 loop is CASSQETSGVYEQYF. CDR3 coding DNA: TGTGCCAGCAGCCAAGAAACTAGCGGGGTATACGAGCAGTACTTC. V gene TRBV4-2 combines with J gene TRBJ2-7; 10 nucleotides match TRBD2. This CDR3 region has 15 residues. Unmatched junction bases numbered 3, after V lost 0 bases and J lost 4 bases. CDR1 and CDR2 from the germline V gene are LGHNA and YNFKEQ.

The V and J genes are TRBV6-1 and TRBJ1-5, with D hard to call. Trimming removed 1 base from V and 0 bases from J, with 7 bases in between. Germline-derived CDR1 and CDR2 are MNHNS and SASEGT. The CDR3 has 15 amino acids. CDR3 protein: CASSEVGRSNQPQHF. The CDR3 DNA follows: TGTGCCAGCAGTGAAGTCGGTCGTAGCAATCAGCCCCAGCATTTT.

The V and J genes are TRBV20-1 and TRBJ1-2; the D is unclear. Trimming removed 3 bases at V and 6 bases at J, with 11 bases between. Germline V gene lookup returns CDR1 DFQATT and CDR2 SNEGSKA (reference sequence). CDR3 length: 12 residues. The CDR3 spells CSASVSPDGYTF. The CDR3 coding sequence is TGCAGTGCTAGTGTGTCTCCGGATGGCTACACCTTC.

This clone was seen more than once but under ten times. The CDR3 spells CASSETWQLRPTNYGYTF. DNA for the CDR3: TGTGCCAGCAGTGAAACTTGGCAGTTAAGGCCTACTAACTATGGCTACACCTTC. This chain joins TRBV6-1 and TRBJ1-2; no firm D call. Germline-derived CDR1 and CDR2 are MNHNS and SASEGT. Trimming left V 2 bases short and J 0 bases short, with 19 bases between. This CDR3 has 18 residues.

The chain has TRBV2 and TRBJ2-7; 8 bases are a match to TRBD1. The CDR3 is 14 amino acids. CDR1 SNHLY and CDR2 FYNNEI come from the germline V gene. The ends lost 4 bases at V and 6 bases at J; junction bases unmatched: 8. The CDR3 DNA reads as TGTGCCAGCAGTGGGACAGGGCGCTCTTCCGAGCAGTACTTC. Residues: CASSGTGRSSEQYF.

This sequence joins TRBV5-1 and TRBJ2-1; D ambiguous. This CDR3 is 13 amino acids long. V lost 0 bases and J lost 9, with 10 bases in between. In germline, CDR1 is SGHRS, CDR2 YFSETQ. The CDR3: CASSLALEGEQFF. As DNA, the CDR3 is TGCGCCAGCAGCTTGGCCCTTGAAGGTGAGCAGTTCTTC. Based on the CDR3 plus reference TRBV5-1 and TRBJ2-1, the full variable domain is KAGVTQTPRYLIKTRGQQVTLSCSPISGHRSVSWYQQTPGQGLQFLFEYFSETQRNKGNFPGRFSGRQFSNSRSEMNVSTLELGDSALYLCASSLALEGEQFFGPGTRLTVL.